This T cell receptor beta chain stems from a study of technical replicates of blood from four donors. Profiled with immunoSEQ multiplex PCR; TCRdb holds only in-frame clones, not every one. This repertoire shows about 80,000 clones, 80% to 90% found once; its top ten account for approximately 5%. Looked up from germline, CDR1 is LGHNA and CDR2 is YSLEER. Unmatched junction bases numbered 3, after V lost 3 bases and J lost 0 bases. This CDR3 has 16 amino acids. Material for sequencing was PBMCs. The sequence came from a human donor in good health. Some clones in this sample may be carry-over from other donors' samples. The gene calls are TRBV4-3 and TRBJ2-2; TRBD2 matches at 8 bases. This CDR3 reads CASSQYSGTNTGELFF. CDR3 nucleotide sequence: TGCGCCAGCAGCCAGTATAGCGGGACGAACACCGGGGAGCTGTTTTTT.